The T cell receptor (beta chain) under discussion was sequenced for a study of graft-versus-host responses after intestinal transplantation. Overall study: For two to four years after anti-thymocyte globulin induction, all recipients took tacrolimus and steroids. Whole-study findings and limits: Early after transplant, HvG clones declined as circulating GvH clones peaked.

Clones were sequenced by immunoSEQ multiplex PCR, and TCRdb holds only the in-frame ones, with some missing. The sample includes 74,000 or so clones, approximately 92% of them seen just once. V trimming: 4 bases; J trimming: 3 bases; junction bases outside the gene matches: 7. Germline V gene data show CDR1 as SGHAT and CDR2 as FQNNGV. The CDR3 length is 15 residues. As for this clone: Its antigen is not identified.

The sequence was collected from a human patient who received an intestinal transplant, so some T cells may come from the graft donor. This specimen was PBMCs, taken 98 days after intestinal transplantation. V usage is TRBV11-2 and J usage is TRBJ2-3; 7 bases agree with TRBD2. The DNA for the CDR3 is TGTGCCAGCAGCTGGGGGGGGTTAGCTACAGATACGCAGTATTTT. Translated, it gives CASSWGGLATDTQYF.